This entry describes one T cell receptor (beta chain). Its antigen is unknown. Base quality data are lacking; no much larger clone is found one base away. Receptor amplification or capture employed the immunoSEQ multiplex PCR assay. This is the immuneACCESS table as TCRdb keeps it, with only in-frame sequences that have V and J called. A part of the clones is gone; compared with another copy, unresolved V genes explain less than half, and the rest is unexplained. Here the sample has hundreds of thousands of clones; approximately 87% occur a single time. 0.0094% of the sample rests with the top ten. These data come from a study of shared T cell receptors in the human thymus (dated by TCRdb to about 2021). About the investigation overall: The study examined how the human thymus generates shared, self-reactive T-cell receptor alpha chains.

The CDR3 spans 16 residues, from the cysteine through the phenylalanine. The read is trimmed to its CDR3 DNA, 48 bases read in frame from base 1. Trimming takes 1 base from V and 5 bases from J, and the germline ends sit 17 bases apart. For CDR1 and CDR2, the germline V gene lists MGHDK and SYGVNS. The same sample was also studied in work on human thymus T cells. The second publication reports: The donors were immunologically healthy infants in Finland who had open corrective cardiac surgery for congenital heart defects. Thymus tissue was obtained as surgical resects removed during corrective cardiac surgery. Usage of V and J gene segments appeared to be biased in both the thymic and the peripheral blood repertoires. Highly overlapping thymic TCR repertoires among unrelated individuals were reported in the related research. The study characterized TCR alpha and beta repertoires from seven to nine infant thymus samples and a few related peripheral blood samples. The infant donors were 7 to 244 days old, and the cohort included six or seven males and a couple of females. Thymocytes were released mechanically from tissue and stored at -70 °C as pellets of roughly 8.5-32 million cells. Genomic DNA was extracted from frozen cell pellets with a QIAsymphony instrument. Using the immunoSEQ multiplex PCR assay, the TCRB and TCRAD loci were amplified from a standardized quantity of quality-controlled genomic DNA. The amplicons spanned the V(D)J region and were long enough to cover the CDR3 and allow V and J genes to be identified. Amplicon sequencing was performed on an Illumina platform through the commercial immunoSEQ service. Corrections for primer bias and sequencing errors followed previously described methods, while TCRAD and TCRB definitions were based on the IMGT database. Repertoires were analysed with immunoSEQ Analyzer 3.0 and VDJTools, covering basic statistics, V/J segment usage, diversity estimates, rarefaction and pairwise overlap. Diversity was estimated with Chao1, ChaoE, Efron-Thisted, Shannon and inverse Simpson indices, and also on datasets down-sampled to the smallest sample. Repertoire overlap used strict matching of CDR3 nucleotide sequence, V gene and J gene, with Jaccard-based multidimensional scaling clustering. Thymus samples yielded on average about 810,000 unique TCRB clonotypes, compared with some 89,000 from blood samples.

The origin of this receptor is a boy under three years old with a congenital heart defect. Donor details come from another sample of the same person, matched by shared clones. Sequencing was carried out using thymocytes. In this chain, TRBV25-1 is recombined with TRBJ1-2; the best D guess is TRBD1, with 6 bases matching. The CDR3: CASSELETGLEYGYTF. In nucleotides, the sequence is TGTGCCAGCAGTGAATTAGAGACAGGATTAGAGTATGGCTACACCTTC.